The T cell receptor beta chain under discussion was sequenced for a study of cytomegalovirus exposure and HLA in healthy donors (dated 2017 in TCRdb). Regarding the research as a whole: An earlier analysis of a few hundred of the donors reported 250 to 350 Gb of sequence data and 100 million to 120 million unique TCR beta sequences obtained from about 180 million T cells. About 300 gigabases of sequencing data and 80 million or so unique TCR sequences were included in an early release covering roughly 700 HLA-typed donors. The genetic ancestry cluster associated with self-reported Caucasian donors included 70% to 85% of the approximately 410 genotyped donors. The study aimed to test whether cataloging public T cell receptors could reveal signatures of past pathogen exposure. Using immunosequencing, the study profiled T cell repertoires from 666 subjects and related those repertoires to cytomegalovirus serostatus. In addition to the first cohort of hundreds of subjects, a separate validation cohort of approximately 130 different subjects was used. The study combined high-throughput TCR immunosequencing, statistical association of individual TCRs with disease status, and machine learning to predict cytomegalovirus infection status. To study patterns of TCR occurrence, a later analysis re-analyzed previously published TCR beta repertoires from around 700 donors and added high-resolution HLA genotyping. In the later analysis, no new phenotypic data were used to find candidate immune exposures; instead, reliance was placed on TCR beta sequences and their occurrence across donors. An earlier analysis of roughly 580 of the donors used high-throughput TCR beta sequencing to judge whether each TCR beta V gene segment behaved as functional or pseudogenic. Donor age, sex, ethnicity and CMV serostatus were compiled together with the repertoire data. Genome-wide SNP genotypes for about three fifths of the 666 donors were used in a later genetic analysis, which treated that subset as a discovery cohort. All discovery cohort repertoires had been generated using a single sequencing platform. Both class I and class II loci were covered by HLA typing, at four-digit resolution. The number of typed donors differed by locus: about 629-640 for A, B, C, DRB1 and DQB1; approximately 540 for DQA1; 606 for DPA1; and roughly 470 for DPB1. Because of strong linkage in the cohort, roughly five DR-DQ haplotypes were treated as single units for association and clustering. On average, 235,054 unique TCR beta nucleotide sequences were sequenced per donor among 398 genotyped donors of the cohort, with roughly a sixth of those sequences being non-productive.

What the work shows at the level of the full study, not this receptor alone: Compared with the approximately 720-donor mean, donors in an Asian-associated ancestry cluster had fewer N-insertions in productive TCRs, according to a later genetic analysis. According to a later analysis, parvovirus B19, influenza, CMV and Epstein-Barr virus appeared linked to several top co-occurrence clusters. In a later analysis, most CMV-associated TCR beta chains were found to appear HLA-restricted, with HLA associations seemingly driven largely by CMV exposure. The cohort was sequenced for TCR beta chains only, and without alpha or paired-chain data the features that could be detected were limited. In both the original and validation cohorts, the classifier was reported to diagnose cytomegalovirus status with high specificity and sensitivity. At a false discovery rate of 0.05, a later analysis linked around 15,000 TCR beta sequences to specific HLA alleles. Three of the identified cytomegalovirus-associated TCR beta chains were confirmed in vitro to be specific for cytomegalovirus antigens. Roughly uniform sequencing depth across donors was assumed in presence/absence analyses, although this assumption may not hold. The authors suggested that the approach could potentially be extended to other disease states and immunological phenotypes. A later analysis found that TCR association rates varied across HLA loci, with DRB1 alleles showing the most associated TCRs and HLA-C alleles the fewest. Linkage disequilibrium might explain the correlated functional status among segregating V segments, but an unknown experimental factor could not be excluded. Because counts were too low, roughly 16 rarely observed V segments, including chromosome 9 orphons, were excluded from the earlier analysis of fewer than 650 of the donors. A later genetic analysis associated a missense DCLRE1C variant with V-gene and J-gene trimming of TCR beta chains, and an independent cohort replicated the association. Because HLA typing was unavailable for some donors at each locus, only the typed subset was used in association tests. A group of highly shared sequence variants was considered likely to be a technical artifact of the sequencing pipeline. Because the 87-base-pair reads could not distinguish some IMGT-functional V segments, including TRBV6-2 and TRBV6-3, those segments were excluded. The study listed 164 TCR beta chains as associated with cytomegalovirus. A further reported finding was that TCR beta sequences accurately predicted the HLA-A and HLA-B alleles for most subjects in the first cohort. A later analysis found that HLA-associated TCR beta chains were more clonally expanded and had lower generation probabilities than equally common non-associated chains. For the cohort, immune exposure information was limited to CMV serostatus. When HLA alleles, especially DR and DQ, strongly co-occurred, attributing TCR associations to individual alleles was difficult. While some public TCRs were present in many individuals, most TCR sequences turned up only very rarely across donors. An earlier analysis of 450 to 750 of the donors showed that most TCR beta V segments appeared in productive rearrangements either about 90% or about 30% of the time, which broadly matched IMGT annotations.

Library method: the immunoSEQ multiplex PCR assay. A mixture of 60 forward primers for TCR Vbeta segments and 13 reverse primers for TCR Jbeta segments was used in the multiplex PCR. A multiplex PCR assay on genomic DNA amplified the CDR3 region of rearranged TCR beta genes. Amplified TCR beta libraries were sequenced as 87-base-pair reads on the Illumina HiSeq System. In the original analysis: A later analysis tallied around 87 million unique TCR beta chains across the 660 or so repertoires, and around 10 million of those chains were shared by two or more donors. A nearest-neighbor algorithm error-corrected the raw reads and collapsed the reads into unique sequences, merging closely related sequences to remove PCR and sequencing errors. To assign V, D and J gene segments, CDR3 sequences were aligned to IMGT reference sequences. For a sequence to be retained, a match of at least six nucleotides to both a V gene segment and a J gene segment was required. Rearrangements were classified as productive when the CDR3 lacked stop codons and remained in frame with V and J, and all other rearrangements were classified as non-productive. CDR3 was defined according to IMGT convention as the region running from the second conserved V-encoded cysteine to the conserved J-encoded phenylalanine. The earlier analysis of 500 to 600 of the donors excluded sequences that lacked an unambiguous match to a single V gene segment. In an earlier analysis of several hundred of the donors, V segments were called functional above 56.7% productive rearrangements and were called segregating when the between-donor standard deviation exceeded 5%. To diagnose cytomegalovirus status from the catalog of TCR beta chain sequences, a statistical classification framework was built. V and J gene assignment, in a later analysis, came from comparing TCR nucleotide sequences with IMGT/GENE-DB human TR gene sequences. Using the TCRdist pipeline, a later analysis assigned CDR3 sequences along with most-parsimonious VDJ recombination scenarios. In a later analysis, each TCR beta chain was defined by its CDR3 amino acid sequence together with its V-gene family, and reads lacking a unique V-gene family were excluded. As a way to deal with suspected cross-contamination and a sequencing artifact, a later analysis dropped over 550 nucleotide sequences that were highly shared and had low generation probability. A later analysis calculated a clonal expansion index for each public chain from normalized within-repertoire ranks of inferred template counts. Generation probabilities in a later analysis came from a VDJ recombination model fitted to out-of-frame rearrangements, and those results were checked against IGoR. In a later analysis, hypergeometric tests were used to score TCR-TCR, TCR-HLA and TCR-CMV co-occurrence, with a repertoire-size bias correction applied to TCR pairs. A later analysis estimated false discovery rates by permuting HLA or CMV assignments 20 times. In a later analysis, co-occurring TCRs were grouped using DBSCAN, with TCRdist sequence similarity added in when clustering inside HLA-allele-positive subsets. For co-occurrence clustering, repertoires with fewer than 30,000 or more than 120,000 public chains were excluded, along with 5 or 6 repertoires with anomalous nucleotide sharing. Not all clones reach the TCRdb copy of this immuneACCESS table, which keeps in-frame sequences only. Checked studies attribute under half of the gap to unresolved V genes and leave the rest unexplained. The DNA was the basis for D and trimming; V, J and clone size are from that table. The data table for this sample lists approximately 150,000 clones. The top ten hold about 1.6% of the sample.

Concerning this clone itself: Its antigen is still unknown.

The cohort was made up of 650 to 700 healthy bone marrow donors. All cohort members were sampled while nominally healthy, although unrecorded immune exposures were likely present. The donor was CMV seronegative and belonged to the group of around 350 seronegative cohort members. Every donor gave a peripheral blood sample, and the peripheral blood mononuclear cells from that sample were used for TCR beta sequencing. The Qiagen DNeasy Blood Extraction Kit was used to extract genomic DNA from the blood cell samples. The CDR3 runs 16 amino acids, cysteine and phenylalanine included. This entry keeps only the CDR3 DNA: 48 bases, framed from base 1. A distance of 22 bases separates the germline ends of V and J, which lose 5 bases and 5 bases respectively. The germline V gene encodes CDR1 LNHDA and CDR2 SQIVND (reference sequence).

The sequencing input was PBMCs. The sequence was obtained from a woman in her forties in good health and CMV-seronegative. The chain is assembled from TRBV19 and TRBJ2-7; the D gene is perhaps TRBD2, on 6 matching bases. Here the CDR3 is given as CASSSAGRRTSHEQYF. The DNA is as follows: TGTGCCAGTAGTTCTGCGGGACGCAGGACTTCGCACGAGCAGTACTTC.